The 6 T cell receptor beta chains below come from one sample, sequenced in a study of control samples from healthy donors and cancer patients. The method was immunoSEQ multiplex PCR; TCRdb's version includes in-frame clones alone and lacks a portion of them. The sample shows 98,000 or so clones, approximately 82% of them seen only once. Sequenced input: blood. The receptors come from a man aged 18 to 30 in good health.

The genes are TRBV24-1 and TRBJ2-5, with D maybe TRBD1 (6 bases). The V end lost 0 bases, the J end lost 4 bases, and 17 bases lay between the germline ends. The germline V gene has CDR1 KGHDR and CDR2 SFDVKD. The CDR3 length is 17 residues. CDR3 DNA sequence: TGTGCCACCAGTGATTTGATGGGCAGGGAAGGGGGAGAGACCCAGTACTTC. It yields the protein CATSDLMGREGGETQYF.

The rearrangement links TRBV7-9 to TRBJ1-1; D is uncertain. Germline lookup yields CDR1 SEHNR and CDR2 FQNEAQ (reference sequence). The CDR3 has 12 amino acids. Between the trimmed V and J ends, which lost 3 bases and 5 bases, there was a span of 7 bases. The CDR3, as DNA: TGTGCCAGCAGCTTGTATGAGACTGAAGCTTTCTTT. It yields the protein CASSLYETEAFF.

The J gene is TRBJ1-1, the V gene TRBV7-2; no clear D gene. Germline loops: CDR1 SGHTA, CDR2 FQGNSA. Trimming took off 1 base at V and 1 base at J, with 7 bases between the two ends. The CDR3 has 14 amino acids. Here the CDR3 DNA reads TGTGCCAGCAGCTTAGACCGAGGGAACACTGAAGCTTTCTTT. The encoded protein is CASSLDRGNTEAFF.

V usage is TRBV11-2 and J usage is TRBJ2-7; TRBD1 is a possible D gene (5 bases). Trimming took off 2 bases at V and 3 bases at J, with 8 bases between the two ends. The length of the CDR3 is 13 residues. Germline CDR1 is SGHAT and CDR2 is FQNNGV. The CDR3, as DNA: TGTGCCAGCAGCTTATCCCAGGGCTACGAGCAGTACTTC. Its translation: CASSLSQGYEQYF.

The V gene is TRBV2, the J gene TRBJ1-3, with 7 bases matching TRBD1. Germline V lookup: CDR1 SNHLY, CDR2 FYNNEI. This CDR3 is built from 16 residues. The trim removed 4 bases at V and 5 bases at J, leaving 11 bases unmatched. The CDR3: CASSGNAGTDRNTIYF. Here the CDR3 DNA reads TGTGCCAGCAGTGGGAATGCCGGGACAGACAGAAACACCATATATTTT.

This chain uses TRBV5-1 with TRBJ1-1; D is perhaps TRBD1 (6 bases). CDR3 length equals 13 residues. CDR1 SGHRS and CDR2 YFSETQ come from the germline V gene. V lost 5 bases to trimming and J lost 7 bases, with 15 bases between them. CDR3: CASSYRVPNEAFF. As DNA, the CDR3 is TGCGCCAGCAGTTACAGGGTCCCGAATGAAGCTTTCTTT.